The clone carrying this T cell receptor beta chain was seen once. In the source study's methods: How many nucleated cells were present was estimated from reference gene primer amplification. Clones were sequenced by immunoSEQ multiplex PCR, and TCRdb holds only the in-frame ones, with some missing. V and J calls and clone size are as listed in that table; D and trimming were resolved from the DNA. The sample holds more than 95,000 clones, approximately 80% seen once. The sample belongs to a study of blood T cell repertoires in COVID-19. Study in general: COVID-19 samples collected from the United States, Italy and Spain covered acute and convalescent phases. Nucleic acid was either cDNA or gDNA, and it came from T cells, B-cell-depleted T cells, or PBMCs.

What was sequenced was peripheral blood. This sequence was found in a human donor in a cohort sampled during active or convalescent COVID-19.

The DNA for the CDR3 is TGTGCCAGCAGCGTTCTATGGGGGCCACAAGAGACCCAGTACTTC. Translated: CASSVLWGPQETQYF. The rearrangement links TRBV7-3 to TRBJ2-5; tentative D call: TRBD1 (6 bases). The V end lost 5 bases, the J end lost 2 bases, and 15 bases lay between the germline ends. The CDR3 extends over 15 amino acids. Germline loops: CDR1 SGHTA, CDR2 FQGTGA.